This entry concerns a single TCR beta chain. The data are from a study of blood T cell repertoires in COVID-19. About the research overall: From T cells, B-cell-depleted T cells, or PBMCs came the material, which was cDNA or gDNA.

Trimming removed 5 bases at V and 4 bases at J, with 13 bases between. This CDR3 is 14 amino acids long. Germline lookup yields CDR1 SGHNT and CDR2 YYREEE (reference sequence). Source study methods: The assay estimated nucleated cells by amplifying reference gene primers. Assay: immunoSEQ multiplex PCR; the TCRdb copy retains only in-frame clones and omits some. D and trimming come from the DNA, and the V and J calls and clone size come from that table. This table holds around 310,000 clones, about 90% found once. The V call is TRBV5-4, the J call TRBJ2-1; D might be TRBD1 (5 bases). The sequenced material came from PBMCs or T cells enriched from blood (not recorded which). This TCR derives from a woman aged 25 to 39 who had recovered from COVID-19. The CDR3 region is CASSSGQPYNEQFF. The CDR3 DNA reads as TGTGCCAGCAGTTCAGGACAACCTTACAATGAGCAGTTCTTC.